This entry features one T cell receptor (beta chain) sequence. The table came from immunoSEQ multiplex PCR; TCRdb's copy has only in-frame clones and leaves some out. The sample holds 160,000 or so clones, 89% seen once. The data were taken from a study of blood T cell repertoires in COVID-19. Study-wide background: Sources were T cells, B-cell-depleted T cells, or PBMCs; the material itself was cDNA or gDNA.

The clonotype comes from a man between 60 and 75 years old with acute or convalescent COVID-19. Sequenced material: peripheral blood.

The CDR3 DNA reads TGTGCCATTAGCAGGGGAGGGGGAGAGACCCAGTACTTC. It specifies CAISRGGGETQYF. V and J are TRBV10-3 and TRBJ2-5; possible D gene TRBD2, 7 bases. Germline V lookup: CDR1 ENHRY, CDR2 SYGVKD. The V end lost 9 bases, the J end lost 4 bases, and 15 bases lay between the germline ends. The CDR3 is 13 residues long.